The next 22 T cell receptor beta chains were all read from a single sample in a study of cytomegalovirus exposure and HLA in healthy donors. The PCR made use of 60 Vbeta and 13 Jbeta primers. Data came from immunoSEQ multiplex PCR; TCRdb stores just in-frame clones and leaves some out. Of about 170,000 clones in the sample, approximately 81% are singletons; the top ten hold about 2%. The sample comprised PBMCs. The receptors come from a man between 18 and 35 years old in good health and CMV-seropositive.

The chain's CDR3 is CASSLDRGIGYTF. The CDR3 DNA follows: TGTGCCAGCAGCTTAGACAGGGGGATAGGCTACACCTTC. J is TRBJ1-2 and V is TRBV7-8; 8 positions agree with TRBD1. This CDR3 comprises 13 residues. The junction had 3 bases not matched to a gene; V was cut back by 1 base and J by 8 bases. Germline-derived CDR1 and CDR2 are SGHVS and FQNEAQ. The whole variable domain, remainder taken from reference TRBV7-8 and TRBJ1-2, is GAGVSQSPRYKVAKRGQDVALRCDPISGHVSLFWYQQALGQGPEFLTYFQNEAQLDKSGLPSDRFFAERPEGSVSTLKIQRTQQEDSAVYLCASSLDRGIGYTFGSGTRLTVV.

The genes are TRBV7-9 and TRBJ2-7; a weak D match, TRBD1 (6 bases). CDR3 size: 11 residues. The V end was cut by 5 bases, the J end by 7 bases, with 9 bases between. Per the germline V gene, CDR1 is SEHNR and CDR2 is FQNEAQ (reference sequence). The CDR3 reads CASSGQREQYF. In DNA, the CDR3 is TGTGCCAGCAGCGGACAGAGAGAGCAGTACTTC.

The gene calls are TRBV7-9 and TRBJ2-1, with D possibly being TRBD2 (6 bases). This CDR3 has 17 amino acids. Per the germline V gene, CDR1 is SEHNR and CDR2 is FQNEAQ (reference sequence). Deletions cut 1 base from V and 4 bases from J, with 17 bases between. The CDR3 nucleotides are TGTGCCAGCAGCTTAGAGGGCGGGACTGTCTATTACAATGAGCAGTTCTTC. Protein product: CASSLEGGTVYYNEQFF.

The rearrangement joins TRBV7-2 to TRBJ1-2, with D hard to call. Germline CDR1 SGHTA, CDR2 FQGNSA. The V end lost 5 bases, the J end lost 0 bases, and 7 bases lay between the germline ends. The CDR3 extends over 13 amino acids. CDR3 DNA sequence: TGTGCCAGCAGCCCCGGGTCTAACTATGGCTACACCTTC. Translation: CASSPGSNYGYTF.

The chain employs TRBV7-2 and TRBJ2-7, with 10 nucleotides matching TRBD1. J gave up 5 bases and V 5 bases, and 9 bases lay outside the gene matches. This CDR3 spans 15 amino acids. CDR1 is SGHTA and CDR2 is FQGNSA in the germline V gene. CDR3 sequence: CASSLGTGVNDEQYF. The CDR3, as DNA: TGTGCCAGCAGCCTCGGGACAGGGGTTAACGACGAGCAGTACTTC.

This chain uses TRBV7-9 with TRBJ2-2, with TRBD1 identical over 8 bases. The CDR3 consists of 15 residues. V shed 1 base, J shed 7 bases, and the junction held 5 bases outside the gene matches. Germline CDR1 is SEHNR and CDR2 is FQNEAQ (reference sequence). The CDR3 coding sequence is TGTGCCAGCAGCTTAGGAGGACAGGGCGTCGGGGAGCTGTTTTTT. Translated, it gives CASSLGGQGVGELFF.

This clone was observed once. DNA of the CDR3: TGTGCCAGTAGTATTGACAGACTAGGTGGGGCCAACGTCCTGACTTTC. Translated, it gives CASSIDRLGGANVLTF. The chain has TRBV19 and TRBJ2-6; weak D call: TRBD2 (6 bases). The germline V gene encodes CDR1 LNHDA and CDR2 SQIVND (reference sequence). This CDR3 region has 16 residues. Trimming pared 3 bases from V and 3 bases from J, leaving 12 bases between.

The V and J genes are TRBV15 and TRBJ1-1, with D possibly matching TRBD1 (6 bases). CDR1 and CDR2 from the germline V gene are LNHNV and YYDKDF (reference sequence). V lost 5 bases to trimming and J lost 11 bases, with 18 bases between them. The CDR3 runs 13 residues. The CDR3 is CATSAEGRGDAFF. The CDR3 DNA follows: TGTGCCACCAGCGCTGAGGGGAGGGGGGACGCTTTCTTT.

V and J are TRBV5-5 and TRBJ1-2; D possibly corresponds to TRBD1 (6 bases). The CDR3 is 17 residues long. V was trimmed by 0 bases and J by 4 bases, leaving 19 bases between them. Germline V gene sequence: CDR1 SGHKS, CDR2 YYEKEE (reference sequence). CDR3 sequence reads: CASSLALPDRDIYGYTF. The CDR3 nucleotides are TGTGCCAGCAGCTTGGCGCTCCCGGACAGAGATATCTATGGCTACACCTTC.

The chain is built from TRBV7-2 and TRBJ1-2; a weak D match, TRBD1 (5 bases). Trimming removed 2 bases at V and 8 bases at J, with 15 bases between. The CDR3 sequence is 14 residues long. Germline-derived CDR1 and CDR2 are SGHTA and FQGNSA. DNA of the CDR3: TGTGCCAGCAGCTTACTGAGTAGGGGTAGGGGCTACACCTTC. As protein: CASSLLSRGRGYTF.

This sequence joins TRBV10-3 and TRBJ2-3, with D hard to call. Trimming cost V 2 bases and J 4 bases, with 4 bases left between them. CDR1 is ENHRY and CDR2 is SYGVKD in the germline V gene. The CDR3 has 12 amino acids. CDR3 loop: CAISETADTQYF. The CDR3 nucleotides are TGTGCCATCAGTGAGACGGCAGATACGCAGTATTTT.

Notes on this clone: The sample holds other DNA sequences that translate to the same CDR3. The V and J genes are TRBV7-9 and TRBJ2-1, with TRBD2 matching 9 bases. CDR3 size: 15 residues. Germline assignment: CDR1 SEHNR and CDR2 FQNEAQ (reference sequence). The trim removed 1 base at V and 2 bases at J, leaving 0 bases unmatched. The CDR3 spells CASSLGGGAYNEQFF. The CDR3 DNA reads as TGTGCCAGCAGCTTAGGCGGGGGGGCCTACAATGAGCAGTTCTTC.

The rearrangement links TRBV20-1 to TRBJ2-1; the D gene is possibly TRBD2 (6 bases). This CDR3 has 11 amino acids. CDR1 is DFQATT, CDR2 SNEGSKA, per germline (reference sequence). V dropped 6 bases and J dropped 15 bases, with 18 bases sitting between them. As DNA, the CDR3 is TGCAGTGCCACCCGACTAGGGAGCTGGTTCTTC. The encoded protein is CSATRLGSWFF.

The chain employs TRBV5-4 and TRBJ1-6; D is unclear. Germline values: CDR1 SGHNT, CDR2 YYREEE (reference sequence). This CDR3 contains 16 residues. Trimming cost V 4 bases and J 1 base, with 12 bases left between them. This CDR3 is CASSRLEDSYNSPLHF. For the CDR3, the DNA is TGTGCCAGCAGCCGACTGGAGGATTCCTATAATTCACCCCTCCACTTT.

V gene TRBV28 combines with J gene TRBJ2-7; 8 positions agree with TRBD2. The CDR3 is 14 amino acids. Germline V gives CDR1 MDHEN, CDR2 SYDVKM. The J segment lost 2 bases and the V segment lost 8 bases, leaving 8 bases of the junction unmatched. CDR3 amino acids: CASEIAGGAYEQYF. CDR3 in DNA: TGTGCCAGCGAAATCGCGGGGGGAGCCTACGAGCAGTACTTC.

This chain joins TRBV9 and TRBJ2-2; 10 nucleotides agree with TRBD2. With 0 bases clipped from V and 5 bases from J, the junction kept 4 bases outside the gene matches. Germline V lookup: CDR1 SGDLS, CDR2 YYNGEE. The CDR3 contains 16 residues. CDR3 loop: CASSVENSGGTGELFF. The DNA for the CDR3 is TGTGCCAGCAGCGTAGAAAATAGCGGGGGGACCGGGGAGCTGTTTTTT.

The V call is TRBV7-9, the J call TRBJ1-1; no definite D call. The ends were cut back, 1 base at V and 6 bases at J, with 15 bases in the middle. Germline CDR1 reads SEHNR; CDR2 reads FQNEAQ (reference sequence). The length of the CDR3 is 15 residues. CDR3 in DNA: TGTGCCAGCAGCTTAGTTGGGTCCGACGGGGCTGAAGCTTTCTTT. Residues: CASSLVGSDGAEAFF.

The chain is built from TRBV5-1 and TRBJ2-1, with a weak D call TRBD2 (6 bases). The CDR3 totals 13 residues. V gave up 4 bases and J gave up 3 bases, with 8 bases separating them. CDR1 and CDR2 (germline): SGHRS, YFSETQ. This chain's CDR3 is CASSQTSYNEQFF. In DNA, the CDR3 is TGCGCCAGCAGCCAGACTAGCTACAATGAGCAGTTCTTC.

The V gene is TRBV7-3, the J gene TRBJ2-1, with 10 bases identical to TRBD1. The CDR3 has 15 amino acids. Germline V CDR1 and CDR2: SGHTA, FQGTGA. The ends lost 5 bases at V and 1 base at J; junction bases unmatched: 2. DNA of the CDR3: TGTGCCAGCAGCGCGGACAGGGGGTCCTACAATGAGCAGTTCTTC. This gives the protein CASSADRGSYNEQFF.

The chain uses TRBV7-2 and TRBJ2-3, with 12 bases fitting TRBD2. With V trimmed by 3 bases and J by 4 bases, 5 bases remained unmatched. CDR3 length equals 16 residues. Germline V gives CDR1 SGHTA, CDR2 FQGNSA. DNA of the CDR3: TGTGCCAGCAGCTTTCTAGCGGGGGGGCGCGCAGATACGCAGTATTTT. Translating gives CASSFLAGGRADTQYF.

The CDR3 nucleotides are TGCGCCAGCAGTGATGGCGGGGGGACTTACGAGCAGTACTTC. Amino acids: CASSDGGGTYEQYF. The chain employs TRBV10-2 and TRBJ2-7, with 8 nucleotides matching TRBD2. The CDR3 runs to 14 residues. The germline V gene has CDR1 WSHSY and CDR2 SAAADI. Trimming removed 3 bases from V and 4 bases from J; junction bases left unmatched: 5.

This clone was found once. The chain is built from TRBV10-3 and TRBJ2-5; TRBD1 matches at 7 bases. The J call is uncertain, as TRBJ2-7 better fits the DNA end. CDR1 and CDR2 from the germline V gene are ENHRY and SYGVKD. This CDR3 is built from 13 residues. The CDR3 coding sequence is TGTGCCATCAGGGGGGACAGAAGCGGCGAGCAGTACTTC. It codes for CAIRGDRSGEQYF.